The clone carrying this T cell receptor (beta chain) turned up a few times. Clones were sequenced by immunoSEQ multiplex PCR, and TCRdb holds only the in-frame ones, with some missing. The data contain more than 550,000 clones, 70% to 90% of them singletons. The data were taken from a study of shared T cell receptors in the human thymus. V was pared by 4 bases and J by 1 base, with 19 bases between. This CDR3 is built from 17 residues. Germline values: CDR1 MGHRA, CDR2 YSYEKL. The same sample was also studied in work on human thymus T cells. As that report states: The source of the thymus tissue was resections taken during corrective heart surgery. The related literature has documented a marked overlap of thymic repertoires among unrelated individuals.

The sequence was collected from a girl under two years old with a congenital heart defect. The chain carries TRBV4-1 and TRBJ1-2; the D gene is possibly TRBD1 (5 bases). Sequenced input: thymocytes. The CDR3 spells CASSLRQCTASNYGYTF. As DNA, the CDR3 is TGCGCCAGCAGCCTCCGACAGTGCACAGCCAGTAACTATGGCTACACCTTC.